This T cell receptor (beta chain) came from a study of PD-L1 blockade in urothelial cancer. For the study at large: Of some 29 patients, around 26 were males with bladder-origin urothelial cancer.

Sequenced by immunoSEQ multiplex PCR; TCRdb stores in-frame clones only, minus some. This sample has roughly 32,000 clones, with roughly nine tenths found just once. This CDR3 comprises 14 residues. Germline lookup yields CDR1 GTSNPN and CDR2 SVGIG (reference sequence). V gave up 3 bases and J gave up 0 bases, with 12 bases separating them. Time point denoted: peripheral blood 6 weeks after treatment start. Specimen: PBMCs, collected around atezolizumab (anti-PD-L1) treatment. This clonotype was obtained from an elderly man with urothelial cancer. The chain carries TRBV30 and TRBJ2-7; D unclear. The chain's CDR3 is CAWRRSDNSYEQYF. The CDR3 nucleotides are TGTGCCTGGAGACGGAGCGATAACTCCTACGAGCAGTACTTC.